These 20 T cell receptor beta chains were all obtained from the same sample, sequenced in a study of CD8+ T cells in alopecia areata. Reverse transcribed after extraction, RNA yielded cDNA as the sequencing template. Generated by immunoSEQ multiplex PCR, the TCRdb table keeps only in-frame clones and is missing some. Of about 140,000 clones listed, 51% are singletons. The sequencing here drew on CD4+ T cells sorted from blood, taken at week 0. These receptors all stem from a human donor with alopecia areata.

The chain is built from TRBV4-3 and TRBJ2-1, with D possibly being TRBD1 (6 bases). V gave up 0 bases and J gave up 1 base, with 10 bases separating them. This CDR3 spans 16 amino acids. Germline CDR1 reads LGHNA; CDR2 reads YSLEER. CDR3: CASSQDSRGSYNEQFF. In DNA form, the CDR3 reads TGCGCCAGCAGCCAAGATTCAAGGGGGTCCTACAATGAGCAGTTCTTC.

The chain employs TRBV14 and TRBJ2-5; D not certain. V gave up 1 base and J gave up 5 bases, with 5 bases separating them. This CDR3 has 12 residues. Germline V gene lookup returns CDR1 SGHDN and CDR2 FVKESK. Written as DNA, the CDR3 is TGTGCCAGCAGCCAAGTGGATGAGACCCAGTACTTC. Its translation is CASSQVDETQYF.

The V call is TRBV18, the J call TRBJ2-7; 7 bases are shared with TRBD2. This CDR3 has 15 amino acids. Trimming removed 1 base from V and 2 bases from J; junction bases left unmatched: 5. Germline V lookup: CDR1 KGHSH, CDR2 LQKENI. For the CDR3, the DNA is TGTGCCAGCTCACCACTTGCGGGAGCGACCTACGAGCAGTACTTC. Protein sequence: CASSPLAGATYEQYF.

This chain joins TRBV10-2 and TRBJ2-1; unclear D gene. The CDR3 has 13 residues. Trimming cost V 6 bases and J 2 bases, with 8 bases left between them. The germline V gene has CDR1 WSHSY and CDR2 SAAADI. The CDR3 DNA reads TGCGCCAGCAGCCGGACCCCCTACAATGAGCAGTTCTTC. The encoded protein is CASSRTPYNEQFF.

V gene TRBV5-1 combines with J gene TRBJ2-1; D is uncertain. The CDR3 extends over 12 amino acids. With 0 bases removed from V and 5 bases from J, the gap between germline ends came to 3 bases. Germline lookup yields CDR1 SGHRS and CDR2 YFSETQ. The CDR3 sequence: CASSLVDNEQFF. CDR3 nucleotides: TGCGCCAGCAGCTTGGTAGACAATGAGCAGTTCTTC.

This clone was seen just once. V and J are TRBV7-9 and TRBJ1-5; tentatively, D is TRBD1 (5 bases). V was shortened by 5 bases and J by 3 bases, with 17 bases between the two germline ends. CDR3 length equals 16 residues. The germline V gene has CDR1 SEHNR and CDR2 FQNEAQ (reference sequence). The CDR3 bases are TGTGCCAGCAGCCATAGCGACAGAACCTACAATCAGCCCCAGCATTTT. This sequence encodes CASSHSDRTYNQPQHF.

The V and J genes are TRBV19 and TRBJ1-5, with D possibly being TRBD1 (5 bases). The germline V gene encodes CDR1 LNHDA and CDR2 SQIVND (reference sequence). This CDR3 spans 15 amino acids. V shed 7 bases and J shed 7 bases, with 20 bases lying between them. CDR3 protein: CASTPGTGVGQPQHF. Written as DNA, the CDR3 is TGTGCCAGTACCCCCGGGACGGGGGTAGGGCAGCCCCAGCATTTT.

This chain links TRBV9 with TRBJ2-2; a weak D match, TRBD2 (5 bases). The CDR3 contains 14 residues. V lost 4 bases to trimming and J lost 8 bases, with 15 bases between them. Germline assignment: CDR1 SGDLS and CDR2 YYNGEE. In DNA, the CDR3 is TGTGCCAGCAGCACCCGGACTGCGTCGGGGGAGCTGTTTTTT. Its translation: CASSTRTASGELFF.

This clone was observed a handful of times. The chain joins TRBV5-1 to TRBJ2-7; no firm D call. The CDR3 is 13 amino acids. V lost 0 bases, J lost 8 bases, and 12 bases lay in between. Per the germline V gene, CDR1 is SGHRS and CDR2 is YFSETQ. CDR3 region: CASSLDLRLQQYF. The CDR3 region has the DNA TGCGCCAGCAGCTTGGACCTCCGGCTACAGCAGTACTTC. The variable domain in full, completed from reference TRBV5-1 and TRBJ2-7, reads KAGVTQTPRYLIKTRGQQVTLSCSPISGHRSVSWYQQTPGQGLQFLFEYFSETQRNKGNFPGRFSGRQFSNSRSEMNVSTLELGDSALYLCASSLDLRLQQYFGPGTRLTVT.

The genes are TRBV5-1 and TRBJ1-1; maybe TRBD1 (6 bases). Germline values: CDR1 SGHRS, CDR2 YFSETQ. Trimming stripped 5 bases from V and 5 bases from J, with 13 bases between. The CDR3 is made up of 13 amino acids. The CDR3 reads CASSKGDETEAFF. CDR3 nucleotide sequence: TGCGCCAGCAGTAAGGGGGACGAAACTGAAGCTTTCTTT.

The V gene is TRBV6-5, the J gene TRBJ2-5, with 9 bases that match TRBD1. Germline V CDR1 and CDR2: MNHEY, SVGAGI. J lost 5 bases, V lost 8 bases, and 9 bases had no gene match. The CDR3 length is 14 residues. This chain's CDR3 is CASGGNRGLETQYF. The CDR3 nucleotides are TGTGCCAGCGGCGGGAACAGGGGGCTTGAGACCCAGTACTTC.

This clone has a handful of counts. The chain is built from TRBV7-2 and TRBJ1-5; no clear D. The ends were cut back, 5 bases at V and 3 bases at J, with 11 bases in the middle. This CDR3 comprises 14 residues. Germline values: CDR1 SGHTA, CDR2 FQGNSA. CDR3 sequence reads: CASSPDGPNQPQHF. CDR3 DNA sequence: TGTGCCAGCAGCCCTGACGGTCCCAATCAGCCCCAGCATTTT.

This clone has only a few counts. The chain carries TRBV4-3 and TRBJ2-5, with 8 bases aligning to TRBD1. The CDR3 covers 15 residues. CDR1 is LGHNA and CDR2 is YSLEER in the germline V gene. V dropped 4 bases and J dropped 4; count of bases not matched to a gene: 8. In nucleotides, the CDR3 is TGCGCCAGCAGCCCTGGGTCGACAGGGGCAGAGACCCAGTACTTC. It encodes CASSPGSTGAETQYF.

This clone was observed a handful of times. J is TRBJ2-7 and V is TRBV7-2; TRBD1 is a possible D gene (7 bases). The CDR3 has 11 amino acids. Trimming stripped 11 bases from V and 3 bases from J, with 11 bases between. Per the germline V gene, CDR1 is SGHTA and CDR2 is FQGNSA. CDR3: CAAGGIYEQYF. Here the CDR3 DNA reads TGTGCCGCAGGGGGGATCTACGAGCAGTACTTC.

The gene calls are TRBV29-1 and TRBJ2-5; 7 bases agree with TRBD2. Germline-derived CDR1 and CDR2 are SQVTM and ANQGSEA. The CDR3 sequence is 12 residues long. V shed 7 bases, J shed 2 bases, and the junction held 4 bases outside the gene matches. As DNA, the CDR3 is TGCAGCGCTGGGACTACACAAGAGACCCAGTACTTC. Protein product: CSAGTTQETQYF.

This clone was seen only a few times. The rearrangement uses TRBV29-1 and TRBJ2-7; D assignment may be TRBD1 or TRBD2 (6 bases each). Trimming pared 7 bases from V and 11 bases from J, leaving 24 bases between. The CDR3 is 13 amino acids. Germline lookup yields CDR1 SQVTM and CDR2 ANQGSEA. The CDR3 DNA reads as TGCAGCGCCTCCCTACCGGGCGGGAAGGGGGAGTACTTC. Its protein product is CSASLPGGKGEYF.

This clone was observed a few times. V usage is TRBV19 and J usage is TRBJ2-7; the D call may be TRBD1 or TRBD2 (5 bases each). V was pared by 6 bases and J by 4 bases, with 7 bases between. CDR3 length: 11 residues. Germline lookup yields CDR1 LNHDA and CDR2 SQIVND (reference sequence). Here the CDR3 reads CASSEGYEQYF. The CDR3 coding sequence is TGTGCCAGTAGCGAGGGGTACGAGCAGTACTTC. The full variable domain, rest sourced from reference TRBV19 and TRBJ2-7, is DGGITQSPKYLFRKEGQNVTLSCEQNLNHDAMYWYRQDPGQGLRLIYYSQIVNDFQKGDIAEGYSVSREKKESFPLTVTSAQKNPTAFYLCASSEGYEQYFGPGTRLTVT.

As for this clone: The sample contains more than one DNA sequence encoding this CDR3. The chain uses TRBV5-1 and TRBJ2-1, with a tentative D call TRBD2 (6 bases). The CDR3 extends over 15 amino acids. Germline V gene lookup returns CDR1 SGHRS and CDR2 YFSETQ. Trimming cost V 1 base and J 4 bases, with 12 bases left between them. The CDR3 reads CASSLTSGSYNEQFF. CDR3 sequence (DNA): TGCGCCAGCAGCTTGACGAGCGGGTCTTACAATGAGCAGTTCTTC.

This clone was observed once. The chain employs TRBV29-1 and TRBJ2-2; D unresolved. CDR1 is SQVTM and CDR2 is ANQGSEA in the germline V gene. This CDR3 is 12 amino acids long. With 3 bases removed from V and 5 bases from J, the gap between germline ends came to 7 bases. The CDR3 here is CSVEIQTGELFF. Here the CDR3 DNA reads TGCAGCGTTGAGATTCAAACCGGGGAGCTGTTTTTT.

The chain is built from TRBV6-5 and TRBJ1-1; D is unresolved. This CDR3 region has 11 residues. Germline CDR1 and CDR2: MNHEY and SVGAGI. V was shortened by 7 bases and J by 1 base, with 4 bases between the two germline ends. The DNA for the CDR3 is TGTGCCAGCATCGGGAACACTGAAGCTTTCTTT. It specifies CASIGNTEAFF.